Following are 26 T cell receptor beta chains from one sample sequenced in a study of T cells in Graves' hyperthyroidism and ophthalmopathy. Using RNA transcripts as the source, TCR beta CDR3 regions were amplified. Initially, a first-round RT-PCR of the TCR CDR3 employed the HTBI primer set. TCRdb passed the multiplex PCR reads through MiXCR, listing each CDR3 protein once. The sample yields approximately 360,000 distinct CDR3 sequences, 20% to 25% seen once. The sample consisted of blood. The receptors come from a man aged 50 or older with Graves' hyperthyroidism.

The sample holds a few counts of this clonotype. The chain has TRBV29-1 and TRBJ2-5; 8 bases are a match to TRBD2. The CDR3 spans 15 residues. The V gene end was trimmed by 3 bases and the J gene end by 4 bases; junction bases not matched to a gene: 10. CDR1 is SQVTM and CDR2 is ANQGSEA in the germline V gene. CDR3 nucleotide sequence: TGCAGCGTTGAGGTTTTGCGGGGGGCAGGAGAGACCCAGTACTTC. This codes for CSVEVLRGAGETQYF. The whole variable domain, filled in from reference TRBV29-1 and TRBJ2-5, reads SAVISQKPSRDICQRGTSLTIQCQVDSQVTMMFWYRQQPGQSLTLIATANQGSEATYESGFVIDKFPISRPNLTFSTLTVSNMSPEDSSIYLCSVEVLRGAGETQYFGPGTRLLVL.

V is TRBV3-1 and J is TRBJ2-7, with D maybe TRBD1 (5 bases). Per the germline V gene, CDR1 is LGHDT and CDR2 is YNNKEL (reference sequence). The V and J ends lost 0 bases and 3 bases respectively, with 9 bases between them. The CDR3 has 14 residues. The CDR3 sequence: CASSQETVIYEQYF. The CDR3 DNA reads TGTGCCAGCAGCCAAGAGACAGTGATCTACGAGCAGTACTTC.

This chain uses TRBV27 with TRBJ2-7, with a possible D match to TRBD2 (6 bases). CDR3 size: 14 residues. Deletions cut 6 bases from V and 4 bases from J, with 16 bases between. Germline-derived CDR1 and CDR2 are MNHEY and SMNVEV (reference sequence). CDR3 nucleotide sequence: TGTGCCAGCAGCTACCGAGCGGGTGGGTACGAGCAGTACTTC. Translating it yields CASSYRAGGYEQYF.

In this sample, this clonotype turned up a few times. V and J are TRBV11-2 and TRBJ2-2; no clear D. CDR1 and CDR2 from the germline V gene are SGHAT and FQNNGV. CDR3 length: 17 amino acids. The V and J ends lost 4 bases and 5 bases respectively, with 20 bases between them. In DNA form, the CDR3 reads TGTGCCAGCAGCTCCCCTGCTTTAGCCGTTGGGACCGGGGAGCTGTTTTTT. Translation: CASSSPALAVGTGELFF.

The chain carries TRBV20-1 and TRBJ2-1; 9 nucleotides align to TRBD2. The CDR3 is 17 amino acids. Germline CDR1 is DFQATT and CDR2 is SNEGSKA (reference sequence). V lost 0 bases to trimming and J lost 1 base; unmatched junction nucleotides: 7. Here the CDR3 reads CSARDLASGNSYNEQFF. CDR3 in DNA: TGCAGTGCTAGAGATTTGGCTAGCGGGAATTCCTACAATGAGCAGTTCTTC.

This clonotype appeared a few times. This rearrangement joins TRBV7-3 to TRBJ2-3; possibly TRBD2 for D (5 bases). The CDR3 length is 15 residues. The ends were cut back, 2 bases at V and 4 bases at J, with 13 bases in the middle. In germline, CDR1 is SGHTA, CDR2 FQGTGA. The CDR3 loop reads CASSLGQPGADTQYF. The CDR3 region has the DNA TGTGCCAGCAGCTTAGGGCAGCCCGGGGCAGATACGCAGTATTTT.

The V and J genes are TRBV12-3 or TRBV12-4 and TRBJ2-7; TRBD2 is a possible D gene (6 bases). The CDR3 is made up of 15 amino acids. V was clipped by 4 bases and J by 0 bases, with 13 bases between them. CDR3: CASSWTKVSSYEQYF. Here the CDR3 DNA reads TGTGCCAGCAGTTGGACTAAGGTTTCCTCCTACGAGCAGTACTTC.

The J gene is TRBJ2-6, the V gene TRBV19; 10 bases align to TRBD1. The junction had 5 bases not matched to a gene; V was cut back by 3 bases and J by 0 bases. Germline V gene lookup returns CDR1 LNHDA and CDR2 SQIVND (reference sequence). The CDR3 covers 18 residues. In DNA form, the CDR3 reads TGTGCCAGTAGTATCGGACAGGGGGGTCTCTCTGGGGCCAACGTCCTGACTTTC. Translating it yields CASSIGQGGLSGANVLTF. The full variable domain, in which reference TRBV19 and TRBJ2-6 provide the parts outside the CDR3, is DGGITQSPKYLFRKEGQNVTLSCEQNLNHDAMYWYRQDPGQGLRLIYYSQIVNDFQKGDIAEGYSVSREKKESFPLTVTSAQKNPTAFYLCASSIGQGGLSGANVLTFGAGSRLTVL.

CDR3 residues: CASSPSTGRTTEAFF. The CDR3, as DNA: TGTGCCAGCAGTCCATCAACAGGGAGGACCACTGAAGCTTTCTTT. The chain couples TRBV6-1 to TRBJ1-1; possibly TRBD1 for D (6 bases). Trimming removed 5 bases from V and 4 bases from J, with 17 bases in between. The V gene's germline CDR1 is MNHNS and CDR2 SASEGT. CDR3 size: 15 residues.

This clonotype was picked up many times. The chain recombines TRBV6-1 with TRBJ1-5; 7 bases are a match to TRBD1. The CDR3 runs 14 residues. V trimming: 3 bases; J trimming: 1 base; junction bases outside the gene matches: 0. From germline, CDR1 is MNHNS and CDR2 SASEGT. CDR3 region: CASSEGQSNQPQHF. Written as DNA, the CDR3 is TGTGCCAGCAGTGAGGGACAGAGCAATCAGCCCCAGCATTTT.

This clonotype showed up just a few times. This rearrangement joins TRBV7-6 to TRBJ2-7; TRBD2 agrees at 11 bases. Germline CDR1 and CDR2: SGHVS and FNYEAQ. The CDR3 loop spans 18 amino acids. V dropped 2 bases and J dropped 4; count of bases not matched to a gene: 13. The CDR3 loop reads CASSLSSGGLAEPYEQYF. As DNA, the CDR3 is TGTGCCAGCAGCTTATCCTCTGGGGGACTAGCGGAACCTTACGAGCAGTACTTC.

There are many counts of this clonotype. This chain connects TRBV2 to TRBJ2-5; no firm D call. In germline, CDR1 is SNHLY, CDR2 FYNNEI. V was cut by 7 bases and J by 0 bases, with 9 bases left in between. The length of the CDR3 is 13 residues. CDR3 sequence (DNA): TGTGCCAGCAAGTACAGCTACCAAGAGACCCAGTACTTC. As protein: CASKYSYQETQYF.

This clonotype was observed at least ten times. The chain combines TRBV27 with TRBJ2-1; D is unclear. Trimming cost V 5 bases and J 9 bases, with 17 bases left between them. Germline V gene data show CDR1 as MNHEY and CDR2 as SMNVEV (reference sequence). CDR3 length: 14 amino acids. CDR3 residues: CASSPFLTALEQFF. CDR3 bases: TGTGCCAGCAGTCCGTTTCTGACTGCCCTTGAGCAGTTCTTC.

A few counts support this clonotype. This chain uses TRBV5-1 with TRBJ2-7, with D perhaps given as TRBD1 or TRBD2 (5 bases each). Trimming shortened V by 0 bases and J by 7 bases, and 14 bases separated the two germline ends. CDR1 is SGHRS and CDR2 is YFSETQ in the germline V gene. The CDR3 sequence is 14 residues long. CDR3 DNA: TGCGCCAGCAGCTTGGGAGGGGCGGTGGAAGAGCAGTACTTC. It is translated as CASSLGGAVEEQYF.

The J gene is TRBJ2-5, the V gene TRBV25-1; 7 bases match TRBD1. From germline, CDR1 is MGHDK and CDR2 SYGVNS. V was clipped by 2 bases and J by 13 bases; unmatched bases: 10. This CDR3 comprises 13 residues. CDR3 amino acids: CASSEGQVGLRYF. In DNA form, the CDR3 reads TGTGCCAGCAGTGAAGGACAGGTAGGGCTACGGTACTTC. Full variable domain (rest looked up from reference TRBV25-1 and TRBJ2-5): EADIYQTPRYLVIGTGKKITLECSQTMGHDKMYWYQQDPGMELHLIHYSYGVNSTEKGDLSSESTVSRIRTEHFPLTLESARPSHTSQYLCASSEGQVGLRYFGPGTRLLVL.

This clonotype was recorded many times. The chain uses TRBV20-1 and TRBJ2-3; no firm D call. Looked up from germline, CDR1 is DFQATT and CDR2 is SNEGSKA (reference sequence). V lost 0 bases and J 4 bases, leaving 8 bases between the germline ends. This CDR3 is built from 13 residues. Here the CDR3 DNA reads TGCAGTGCTAGAGATGGAGTAGCAGATACGCAGTATTTT. It is translated as CSARDGVADTQYF.

This clonotype was picked up many times. The chain joins TRBV29-1 to TRBJ2-1, with 15 nucleotides matching TRBD2. Trimming at V came to 6 bases and at J to 6 bases, leaving 6 bases not matched to a gene. CDR1 is SQVTM and CDR2 is ANQGSEA in the germline V gene. This CDR3 spans 15 amino acids. In nucleotides, the CDR3 is TGCAGCGTCTGGACTAGCGGGAGGGGCAGCAATGAGCAGTTCTTC. It yields the protein CSVWTSGRGSNEQFF.

This clonotype was counted a few times. The chain employs TRBV6-5 and TRBJ2-7; 14 bases line up with TRBD2. Per germline, CDR1 MNHEY and CDR2 SVGAGI. The CDR3 spans 16 residues. Trimming took 3 bases from V and 4 from J; bases not matched to a gene: 5. The CDR3 here is CASSYGTSGRGYEQYF. Here the CDR3 DNA reads TGTGCCAGCAGTTATGGGACTAGCGGGAGAGGATACGAGCAGTACTTC.

Worth noting for this clonotype: A junction boundary mismatches the germline segment, possibly from a read error. The chain recombines TRBV3-1 with TRBJ2-1, with 9 bases aligning to TRBD2. The CDR3 is 15 residues long. Germline V CDR1 and CDR2: LGHDT, YNNKEL (reference sequence). As DNA, the CDR3 is TGCGCCAGCGGACGGCGGGAGGGATTTTACAATGAGCAGTTCTTC. Translating it yields CASGRREGFYNEQFF.

The gene calls are TRBV10-3 and TRBJ2-1; TRBD1 matches at 10 bases. CDR3 length: 12 amino acids. V shed 4 bases and J 14 bases; nucleotides not matched to a gene: 5. Germline V CDR1 and CDR2: ENHRY, SYGVKD. DNA for the CDR3: TGTGCCATCAGTGTTTCCGGGACAGGGGAGTTCTTC. Amino acids: CAISVSGTGEFF.

This clonotype was observed many times. The chain is built from TRBV6-1 and TRBJ2-7, with D possibly TRBD2 on 5 matching bases. Germline CDR1 is MNHNS and CDR2 is SASEGT. The CDR3 is made up of 13 amino acids. The V and J ends lost 3 bases and 5 bases respectively, with 11 bases between them. The CDR3 sequence: CASSEVGENEQYF. CDR3 DNA sequence: TGTGCCAGCAGTGAGGTGGGAGAAAACGAGCAGTACTTC.

V gene TRBV19 combines with J gene TRBJ2-5; 13 bases are a match to TRBD2. The CDR3 sequence is 16 residues long. Germline CDR1 reads LNHDA; CDR2 reads SQIVND (reference sequence). V lost 5 bases, J lost 4 bases, and 7 bases stayed unmatched. CDR3 region: CASSPLAGGPRETQYF. DNA of the CDR3: TGTGCCAGTAGTCCACTAGCGGGAGGGCCAAGAGAGACCCAGTACTTC.

Many counts were recorded for this clonotype. The chain joins TRBV20-1 to TRBJ2-7; TRBD2 might be the D (5 bases). Germline V gives CDR1 DFQATT, CDR2 SNEGSKA (reference sequence). The CDR3 extends over 14 amino acids. Trimming removed 3 bases at V and 0 bases at J, with 12 bases between. DNA for the CDR3: TGCAGTGCTAGTGGGCTAGCCTACTCCTACGAGCAGTACTTC. This sequence encodes CSASGLAYSYEQYF.

This clonotype was seen a few times. V and J are TRBV25-1 and TRBJ2-7; a weak D match, TRBD2 (5 bases). The V and J ends lost 1 base and 0 bases respectively, with 13 bases between them. Germline V gene lookup returns CDR1 MGHDK and CDR2 SYGVNS. The CDR3 is 16 amino acids. The CDR3 protein is CASSESGGLNSYEQYF. CDR3 DNA: TGTGCCAGCAGTGAATCGGGCGGGCTGAACTCCTACGAGCAGTACTTC.

The gene calls are TRBV27 and TRBJ2-5; the D gene could be TRBD1 or TRBD2 (5 bases each). Trimming took off 7 bases at V and 0 bases at J, with 15 bases between the two ends. The CDR3 loop spans 15 amino acids. Per germline, CDR1 MNHEY and CDR2 SMNVEV (reference sequence). The chain's CDR3 is CASKSFGADQETQYF. CDR3 DNA: TGTGCCAGCAAGTCCTTCGGGGCAGACCAAGAGACCCAGTACTTC.

The chain has TRBV6-1 and TRBJ1-2, with D perhaps matching TRBD1 (6 bases). Per the germline V gene, CDR1 is MNHNS and CDR2 is SASEGT. The V end was cut by 5 bases, the J end by 0 bases, with 13 bases between. The CDR3 runs to 15 residues. The CDR3 DNA is TGTGCCAGCAGTCCTACAGGGTTAGCTAACTATGGCTACACCTTC. As protein: CASSPTGLANYGYTF.